This T cell receptor (beta chain) derives from a study of cytomegalovirus exposure and HLA in healthy donors. About the research overall: Earlier findings included about 120 million unique TCR beta sequences obtained from approximately 170 million T cells.

Study-wide results and caveats: The authors enumerated over 150 TCR beta chains as linked to cytomegalovirus. When analyzed later, a missense DCLRE1C variant was found to be linked to TCR beta V- and J-gene trimming.

Details on this clone: Its antigen is not known.

The PCR had 60 Vbeta and 13 Jbeta primers. Per the original methods: Counted up in a later analysis, unique TCR beta chains came to some 72 million, with around 9.9 million shared. Some clones are missing from TCRdb's copy, which holds only in-frame ones; the method was immunoSEQ multiplex PCR. Clonal size and the V and J genes are those of that table, whereas D and trimming came from the DNA. Of about 180,000 clones in the sample, approximately 72% were seen once. Sequenced material: PBMCs. The receptor's source is a human donor in good health.

CDR3 bases: TGCGCCAGCAGCCAACTATTTTTAGCGGGCTACGAGCAGTACTTC. This encodes CASSQLFLAGYEQYF. This chain uses TRBV4-1 with TRBJ2-5; 7 bases align to TRBD2. The closer fit of TRBJ2-7 to the DNA end suggests the J call may be wrong. Germline lookup yields CDR1 MGHRA and CDR2 YSYEKL. The CDR3 is made up of 15 amino acids.